A selection of T cell receptor beta chains follows, all from one sample in a study of blood T cell repertoires in COVID-19. Method: immunoSEQ multiplex PCR; TCRdb's copy keeps in-frame clones and lacks some. The data show about 380,000 clones, approximately 90% seen once. Material for sequencing was PBMCs or T cells enriched from blood (not recorded which). The receptors originated from a woman between 18 and 30 years old who had recovered from COVID-19. CDR3s include the opening cysteine and the closing phenylalanine or tryptophan. D genes are given only for firm matches. Not all rows give a size; the values are once, few, many and, for expanded clones, a class.

. | TRBJ2-3 | TRBV4-1 | TRBD2 | CASSFGGGWTDTQYF | TGCGCCAGCAGCTTCGGGGGGGGCTGGACAGATACGCAGTATTTT
. | TRBJ1-2 | TRBV6-5 | . | CAQRFEYGYTF | TGTGCCCAGCGATTCGAGTATGGCTACACCTTC
. | TRBJ1-4 | TRBV6-5 | . | CASSYSDRRNEKLFF | TGTGCCAGCAGTTACTCGGACAGACGTAATGAAAAACTGTTTTTT
. | TRBJ2-1 | TRBV7-8 | . | CASSSKEPGVATYNEQFF | TGTGCCAGCAGCTCAAAGGAGCCGGGAGTAGCCACCTACAATGAGCAGTTCTTC
. | TRBJ1-1 | TRBV6-4 | TRBD1 | CASSPGQGLITEAFF | TGTGCCAGCAGCCCGGGACAGGGGCTAATCACTGAAGCTTTCTTT
once | TRBJ2-1 | TRBV11-2 | TRBD2 | CASSLETPGLAGAAYNEQFF | TGTGCCAGCAGCTTAGAGACCCCGGGACTAGCGGGGGCCGCTTACAATGAGCAGTTCTTC
. | TRBJ1-2 | TRBV6-2/TRBV6-3 | TRBD1 | CASSLTGRGYTF | TGTGCCAGCAGCCTGACAGGGCGCGGCTACACCTTC
many | TRBJ2-7 | TRBV2 | TRBD2 | CASNLAGGPYEQYF | TGTGCCAGCAACTTAGCGGGGGGACCCTACGAGCAGTACTTC
few | TRBJ1-6 | TRBV2 | . | CASSGSGALRDNSPLHF | TGTGCCAGCAGTGGGAGCGGAGCTCTGAGGGATAATTCACCCCTCCACTTT
. | TRBJ2-7 | TRBV18 | TRBD2 | CASSPQRGPDEQYF | TGTGCCAGCTCACCCCAGCGGGGGCCGGACGAGCAGTACTTC
. | TRBJ2-7 | TRBV3-1/TRBV3-2 | . | CASSLHRSYEQYF | TGTGCCAGCAGCCTGCACAGATCCTACGAGCAGTACTTC
. | TRBJ1-3 | TRBV27 | . | CASSLGGTFSGNTIYF | TGTGCCAGCAGTTTGGGGGGAACCTTCTCTGGAAACACCATATATTTT